Following are 24 T cell receptor beta chains from one sample sequenced in a study of PD-1 blockade in classical Hodgkin lymphoma. The assay was immunoSEQ multiplex PCR, and TCRdb's table has in-frame clones only and misses some. The repertoire holds about 97,000 clones, with approximately 80% as singletons. Autologous stem cell transplantation was followed by relapse in every patient, and brentuximab vedotin exposure varied. Material: peripheral blood mononuclear cells (PBMCs), obtained at baseline. The receptors stem from a human donor with classical Hodgkin lymphoma.

The chain couples TRBV4-1 to TRBJ1-4, with D hard to call. The CDR3 length is 13 residues. The germline V and J ends were trimmed by 1 base and 8 bases, with 8 bases remaining between them. Germline CDR1 reads MGHRA; CDR2 reads YSYEKL. Here the CDR3 DNA reads TGCGCCAGCAGCCAAGCTCCCTCCGAAAAACTGTTTTTT. Amino acid sequence: CASSQAPSEKLFF.

This clone has just one count. V usage is TRBV9 and J usage is TRBJ2-1; D is possibly TRBD1 (6 bases). V was clipped by 3 bases and J by 5 bases, with 9 bases between them. The CDR3 is 13 residues long. CDR1 is SGDLS and CDR2 is YYNGEE in the germline V gene. The CDR3 protein is CASSAWTDNEQFF. DNA for the CDR3: TGTGCCAGCAGCGCCTGGACAGACAATGAGCAGTTCTTC.

This clone came up a few times. The V call is TRBV5-1, the J call TRBJ2-7, with 8 positions matching TRBD1. The CDR3 loop spans 14 amino acids. The ends lost 0 bases at V and 6 bases at J; junction bases unmatched: 5. Germline V lookup: CDR1 SGHRS, CDR2 YFSETQ. DNA for the CDR3: TGCGCCAGCAGCTTGGGGGACAGGCTCTTCGAGCAGTACTTC. Protein product: CASSLGDRLFEQYF.

CDR3 region: CASSEQGVNIQYF. In nucleotides, the CDR3 is TGTGCCAGCAGTGAACAGGGGGTAAACATTCAGTACTTC. This sequence joins TRBV2 and TRBJ2-4; 7 nucleotides align to TRBD1. The V and J ends lost 2 bases and 6 bases, in that order; junction bases with no gene match: 1. The germline CDR1 and CDR2 sequences are SNHLY and FYNNEI. The CDR3 length is 13 residues.

This clone is a singleton in its sample. The chain recombines TRBV10-3 with TRBJ2-2; TRBD1 matches at 9 bases. Germline V gene sequence: CDR1 ENHRY, CDR2 SYGVKD. There are 16 residues in the CDR3. After removal of 0 bases from V and 5 bases from J, the junction contained 4 bases not matched to a gene. The CDR3: CAISESGTGRTGELFF. In DNA form, the CDR3 reads TGTGCCATCAGTGAGTCGGGGACAGGGCGGACCGGGGAGCTGTTTTTT.

The chain uses TRBV7-6 and TRBJ2-7; 9 bases are shared with TRBD2. Germline CDR1 and CDR2: SGHVS and FNYEAQ. Trimming cost V 5 bases and J 4 bases; bases outside gene matches: 9. The CDR3 is 15 amino acids. The CDR3 loop is CASSPTGTSRYEQYF. The CDR3, as DNA: TGTGCCAGCAGCCCAACCGGGACTAGCCGATACGAGCAGTACTTC.

As for this clone: Other DNA sequences in this specimen translate into the identical CDR3. The chain couples TRBV5-1 to TRBJ1-4, with a tentative D call TRBD1 (5 bases). V lost 0 bases and J lost 8, with 11 bases in between. CDR1 is SGHRS, CDR2 YFSETQ, per germline. This CDR3 is built from 14 residues. The CDR3 loop reads CASSLGQGEEKLFF. The CDR3 nucleotides are TGCGCCAGCAGCTTGGGGCAGGGCGAAGAAAAACTGTTTTTT. The full variable domain, in which reference TRBV5-1 and TRBJ1-4 provide the parts outside the CDR3, is KAGVTQTPRYLIKTRGQQVTLSCSPISGHRSVSWYQQTPGQGLQFLFEYFSETQRNKGNFPGRFSGRQFSNSRSEMNVSTLELGDSALYLCASSLGQGEEKLFFGSGTQLSVL.

The chain uses TRBV6-5 and TRBJ1-2, with D hard to call. Germline V lookup: CDR1 MNHEY, CDR2 SVGAGI. V was clipped by 7 bases and J by 2 bases, with 8 bases between them. The CDR3 extends over 12 amino acids. DNA of the CDR3: TGTGCCAGCATTGCGGGGAACTATGGCTACACCTTC. It specifies CASIAGNYGYTF.

In its sample, this clone was seen a few times. The chain couples TRBV9 to TRBJ1-2, with TRBD1 matching over 8 bases. The CDR3 contains 12 residues. CDR1 is SGDLS and CDR2 is YYNGEE in the germline V gene. V lost 3 bases and J lost 6; bases outside the gene matches: 1. The CDR3: CASSGTGNGYTF. CDR3 DNA: TGTGCCAGCAGCGGGACAGGGAATGGCTACACCTTC.

The gene calls are TRBV5-1 and TRBJ2-2; D might be TRBD2 (6 bases). CDR1 SGHRS and CDR2 YFSETQ come from the germline V gene. V was shortened by 7 bases and J by 2 bases, with 12 bases between the two germline ends. The CDR3 is 14 amino acids. The CDR3 loop is CASCRDSNTGELFF. The CDR3 region has the DNA TGCGCCAGCTGCCGGGACTCCAACACCGGGGAGCTGTTTTTT. The full variable domain, completed using reference TRBV5-1 and TRBJ2-2, is KAGVTQTPRYLIKTRGQQVTLSCSPISGHRSVSWYQQTPGQGLQFLFEYFSETQRNKGNFPGRFSGRQFSNSRSEMNVSTLELGDSALYLCASCRDSNTGELFFGEGSRLTVL.

The chain uses TRBV10-3 and TRBJ2-7; 9 bases are a match to TRBD2. The CDR3 covers 14 residues. V lost 3 bases to trimming and J lost 6 bases; unmatched junction nucleotides: 6. CDR1 ENHRY and CDR2 SYGVKD come from the germline V gene. For the CDR3, the DNA is TGTGCCATCAGTGAAATAGCGGGAGATTTCGAGCAGTACTTC. Translation: CAISEIAGDFEQYF.

The chain carries TRBV29-1 and TRBJ2-1, with D perhaps matching TRBD1 (6 bases). The CDR3 spans 13 residues. CDR1 and CDR2 from the germline V gene are SQVTM and ANQGSEA. V gave up 4 bases and J gave up 6 bases, with 13 bases separating them. The CDR3: CSVGRQVANEQFF. The CDR3 DNA follows: TGCAGCGTTGGCCGACAGGTGGCCAATGAGCAGTTCTTC.

This clone was detected only a few times. This chain joins TRBV5-4 and TRBJ2-1; 7 bases are shared with TRBD2. The V segment lost 9 bases and the J segment 9 bases; nucleotides outside the gene matches: 18. Germline V lookup: CDR1 SGHNT, CDR2 YYREEE (reference sequence). CDR3 length: 15 residues. CDR3 sequence: CATFSATSMGTEQFF. The CDR3, as DNA: TGTGCCACCTTCTCCGCGACTAGCATGGGGACTGAGCAGTTCTTC.

This chain uses TRBV19 with TRBJ1-3; the D is unclear. The germline CDR1 and CDR2 sequences are LNHDA and SQIVND (reference sequence). The CDR3 extends over 14 amino acids. V shed 5 bases and J shed 0 bases, with 8 bases lying between them. CDR3 amino acids: CASSVGASGNTIYF. CDR3 bases: TGTGCCAGTAGTGTCGGAGCCTCTGGAAACACCATATATTTT.

The chain recombines TRBV7-6 with TRBJ1-3; D unresolved. Trimming shortened V by 3 bases and J by 1 base, and 13 bases separated the two germline ends. Per the germline V gene, CDR1 is SGHVS and CDR2 is FNYEAQ. This CDR3 is built from 16 residues. CDR3 nucleotide sequence: TGTGCCAGCAGCTTTTACACCGTTCCGTCTGGAAACACCATATATTTT. It translates to CASSFYTVPSGNTIYF.

This clone appeared a single time. The V and J genes are TRBV2 and TRBJ2-5; no clear D. Per germline, CDR1 SNHLY and CDR2 FYNNEI. V lost 5 bases, J lost 1 base, and 5 bases lay in between. This CDR3 has 12 residues. The CDR3 loop reads CASSYSQETQYF. CDR3 nucleotides: TGTGCCAGCAGTTACAGCCAAGAGACCCAGTACTTC. The full variable domain, completed using reference TRBV2 and TRBJ2-5, is EPEVTQTPSHQVTQMGQEVILRCVPISNHLYFYWYRQILGQKVEFLVSFYNNEISEKSEIFDDQFSVERPDGSNFTLKIRSTKLEDSAMYFCASSYSQETQYFGPGTRLLVL.

A few counts support this clone. The chain has TRBV7-2 and TRBJ1-5; D remains unclear. This CDR3 has 13 residues. Per the germline V gene, CDR1 is SGHTA and CDR2 is FQGNSA. V lost 4 bases to trimming and J lost 5 bases, with 9 bases between them. CDR3: CASSYNIDQPQHF. The CDR3 coding sequence is TGTGCCAGCAGCTACAATATAGATCAGCCCCAGCATTTT.

This clone was recorded only once. The chain joins TRBV9 to TRBJ2-1, with D possibly matching TRBD2 (5 bases). The germline CDR1 and CDR2 sequences are SGDLS and YYNGEE. V was pared by 3 bases and J by 4 bases, with 14 bases between. The CDR3 extends over 15 amino acids. In DNA, the CDR3 is TGTGCCAGCAGCGCCAGGACTGGCCCATACAATGAGCAGTTCTTC. Amino acids: CASSARTGPYNEQFF.

The rearrangement links TRBV5-4 to TRBJ2-3; TRBD2 agrees at 8 bases. Trimming removed 10 bases from V and 3 bases from J; junction bases left unmatched: 10. CDR1 and CDR2 (germline): SGHNT, YYREEE (reference sequence). The CDR3 extends over 14 amino acids. CDR3 coding DNA: TGTGCCGGCCAAAGCGGGAGTGCGACAGATACGCAGTATTTT. It translates to CAGQSGSATDTQYF.

The chain couples TRBV5-1 to TRBJ2-4; D gene ambiguous. The V and J ends lost 7 bases and 5 bases respectively, with 16 bases between them. Germline V gene sequence: CDR1 SGHRS, CDR2 YFSETQ. The CDR3 is made up of 14 amino acids. The CDR3 protein is CASASGQPQNIQYF. Written as DNA, the CDR3 is TGCGCCAGCGCTTCTGGGCAACCCCAAAACATTCAGTACTTC.

The chain combines TRBV27 with TRBJ1-1; a weak D match, TRBD1 (6 bases). This CDR3 comprises 15 residues. Germline V gives CDR1 MNHEY, CDR2 SMNVEV (reference sequence). V lost 3 bases, J lost 1 base, and 12 bases lay in between. The CDR3 DNA reads as TGTGCCAGCAGTTTTTCCGGGACACGGAACACTGAAGCTTTCTTT. Protein: CASSFSGTRNTEAFF.

This clone was seen once. The chain links TRBV5-4 to TRBJ2-2; TRBD1 is a possible D gene (6 bases). The germline V gene has CDR1 SGHNT and CDR2 YYREEE (reference sequence). The V end was cut by 0 bases, the J end by 9 bases, with 9 bases between. CDR3 length equals 13 residues. The CDR3 DNA reads TGTGCCAGCAGCTTGGCTGGGGGCAGGGAGCTGTTTTTT. Its protein is CASSLAGGRELFF. Based on the CDR3 plus reference TRBV5-4 and TRBJ2-2, the full variable domain is ETGVTQSPTHLIKTRGQQVTLRCSSQSGHNTVSWYQQALGQGPQFIFQYYREEENGRGNFPPRFSGLQFPNYSSELNVNALELDDSALYLCASSLAGGRELFFGEGSRLTVL.

This rearrangement joins TRBV5-1 to TRBJ2-2; 7 positions agree with TRBD1. Germline CDR1 and CDR2: SGHRS and YFSETQ. The CDR3 consists of 14 residues. V lost 6 bases to trimming and J lost 3 bases; unmatched junction nucleotides: 5. Here the CDR3 reads CASTTGEYTGELFF. The CDR3 region has the DNA TGCGCCAGCACCACAGGGGAATACACCGGGGAGCTGTTTTTT.

This chain joins TRBV15 and TRBJ2-3, with 10 bases that match TRBD1. This CDR3 spans 17 amino acids. With 9 bases clipped from V and 7 bases from J, the junction kept 19 bases outside the gene matches. Germline CDR1 LNHNV, CDR2 YYDKDF (reference sequence). DNA for the CDR3: TGTGCCACAAAGGACAGGGGGGGTAAATCGGGACGGTATACGCAGTATTTT. Protein sequence: CATKDRGGKSGRYTQYF. The full variable domain, completed using reference TRBV15 and TRBJ2-3, is DAMVIQNPRYQVTQFGKPVTLSCSQTLNHNVMYWYQQKSSQAPKLLFHYYDKDFNNEADTPDNFQSRRPNTSFCFLDIRSPGLGDTAMYLCATKDRGGKSGRYTQYFGPGTRLTVL.